The 13 T cell receptor beta chains presented below share a single source sample, sequenced in a study of metastatic and nonmetastatic thyroid tumors. Until they underwent thyroid surgery, no patient had received any treatment. TCRdb called clones again from the PCR reads with MiXCR. The sample includes roughly 13,000 clones, under 30% of them seen just once. Material for sequencing was tumor tissue. The receptors originated from a female donor with papillary thyroid cancer or a benign thyroid nodule (not recorded which). Some clones in this sample may be carry-over from other donors' samples.

The V call is TRBV28, the J call TRBJ1-1; D is ambiguous. Germline values: CDR1 MDHEN, CDR2 SYDVKM. V was clipped by 8 bases and J by 4 bases, with 26 bases between them. This CDR3 has 17 amino acids. The CDR3 here is CASPSVGRDTTFTEAFF. In DNA, the CDR3 is TGTGCCAGCCCCTCAGTAGGTCGTGACACAACGTTCACTGAAGCTTTCTTT.

This clone was found many times. The chain couples TRBV6-4 to TRBJ1-1; no firm D call. Deletions cut 0 bases from V and 9 bases from J, with 14 bases between. CDR3 length: 14 amino acids. The germline CDR1 and CDR2 sequences are MRHNA and SNTAGT. The CDR3 bases are TGTGCCAGCAGTGACTCCACTTGGCCGGGGAAAGCTTTCTTT. Translation gives CASSDSTWPGKAFF.

By proportion, this clone is medium-sized (0.01 to 0.1%). The CDR3 DNA sequence: TGTGCCAGCAGTTTAGCGGGGGCCGGCTATGGCTACACCTTC. It is translated as CASSLAGAGYGYTF. The gene calls are TRBV12-3 or TRBV12-4 and TRBJ1-2; D is perhaps TRBD1 (6 bases). The CDR3 sequence is 14 residues long. Trimming pared 0 bases from V and 4 bases from J, leaving 9 bases between.

This clone rates as large. The rearrangement joins TRBV2 to TRBJ2-7; the match to TRBD1 covers 9 bases. V lost 6 bases to trimming and J lost 4 bases; unmatched junction nucleotides: 10. The CDR3 runs to 15 residues. The germline gives CDR1 SNHLY, CDR2 FYNNEI. The CDR3 sequence is CASSAGGTGWYEQYF. The CDR3 nucleotides are TGTGCCAGCAGCGCCGGAGGGACAGGGTGGTACGAGCAGTACTTC.

The rearrangement uses TRBV11-2 and TRBJ2-6, with 9 bases that match TRBD1. The germline V gene encodes CDR1 SGHAT and CDR2 FQNNGV. The CDR3 is made up of 19 amino acids. The trim removed 4 bases at V and 1 base at J, leaving 11 bases unmatched. CDR3 DNA: TGTGCCAGCAGCTCGCGATCCCAACAGGGGGCGTCTGGGGCCAACGTCCTGACTTTC. Its translation is CASSSRSQQGASGANVLTF.

The table lists this clone with many counts. The chain employs TRBV24-1 and TRBJ1-2, with D uncertain. This CDR3 has 15 residues. Germline-derived CDR1 and CDR2 are KGHDR and SFDVKD. Between the trimmed V and J ends, which lost 3 bases and 3 bases, there was a span of 13 bases. The CDR3 DNA follows: TGTGCCACCAGTGATCGCAACGTAAAGCACTATGGCTACACCTTC. Translated, it gives CATSDRNVKHYGYTF.

This clone has at least ten counts. The gene calls are TRBV4-1 and TRBJ1-6; no firm D call. The CDR3 runs 17 residues. V shed 0 bases and J shed 9 bases, with 18 bases lying between them. The germline V gene encodes CDR1 MGHRA and CDR2 YSYEKL. The CDR3 sequence is CASSQDQRDGSGSPLHF. The CDR3 DNA is TGCGCCAGCAGCCAAGATCAAAGGGATGGTAGTGGTTCACCCCTCCACTTT.

Here the CDR3 reads CASSYLVVSDGYTF. The CDR3 DNA follows: TGTGCCAGCAGTTACTTGGTGGTATCGGATGGCTACACCTTC. The rearrangement uses TRBV6-2 or TRBV6-3 and TRBJ1-2; D gene unclear. Per the germline V gene, CDR1 is MNHEY and CDR2 is SVGEGT. There are 14 residues in the CDR3. Trimming cost V 1 base and J 6 bases, with 12 bases left between them.

This clone is labeled medium-sized. This chain's CDR3 is CASSRPTTGINSPLHF. The CDR3 nucleotides read TGTGCCAGCAGCAGACCGACGACAGGGATTAATTCACCCCTCCACTTT. The chain joins TRBV5-6 to TRBJ1-6; 7 nucleotides align to TRBD1. The CDR3 is made up of 16 amino acids. The germline V gene encodes CDR1 SGHDT and CDR2 YYEEEE. V was pared by 4 bases and J by 6 bases, with 10 bases of the junction left unmatched.

There are a few counts of this clone. The V gene is TRBV28, the J gene TRBJ2-1; D unresolved. The CDR3 is made up of 12 amino acids. V was trimmed by 8 bases and J by 6 bases, leaving 11 bases between them. Per the germline V gene, CDR1 is MDHEN and CDR2 is SYDVKM. As DNA, the CDR3 is TGTGCCAGCTCGGTGTCGGGCAATGAGCAGTTCTTC. It specifies CASSVSGNEQFF.

This clone was detected a few times. The CDR3 DNA follows: TGTGCCACCAGTGAACGAAACAGGGGAGCGAGTGGCTACACCTTC. It encodes CATSERNRGASGYTF. The rearrangement uses TRBV24-1 and TRBJ1-2; 7 positions match TRBD1. There are 15 residues in the CDR3. V lost 4 bases and J lost 7; bases outside the gene matches: 11. Germline loops: CDR1 KGHDR, CDR2 SFDVKD.

The chain uses TRBV5-5 and TRBJ1-2, with no clear D. CDR3 length: 13 residues. Per germline, CDR1 SGHKS and CDR2 YYEKEE (reference sequence). V lost 0 bases and J 3 bases, leaving 6 bases between the germline ends. Here the CDR3 DNA reads TGTGCCAGCAGCTTGGAGGGTGACTATGGCTACACCTTC. It codes for CASSLEGDYGYTF.

This clone was seen many times. The chain has TRBV10-2 and TRBJ2-5; 10 bases map to TRBD1. The CDR3 spans 16 residues. V was clipped by 2 bases and J by 1 base; unmatched bases: 4. Germline V lookup: CDR1 WSHSY, CDR2 SAAADI. The CDR3 nucleotides are TGCGCCAGCAGTGAGCCGACAGGGGGCCTCCAAGAGACCCAGTACTTC. Translated: CASSEPTGGLQETQYF.